This T cell receptor beta chain came from a study of blood T cells in healthy people across ages. Only a few counts were recorded for this clonotype. A second PCR, run for roughly 7 to 11 cycles, used a sample-barcoded 5' primer plus a J-beta primer mix. A 12-random-nucleotide template-switch adaptor tagged each cDNA molecule. Every sample gave at least 3 million paired-end reads containing CDR3. TCRdb redid the calling of the 5' RACE reads with MiXCR, one entry per CDR3 protein. This table holds 920,000 or so distinct CDR3 sequences, under 55% found once. Losses at the gene ends were 7 bases for V and 1 base for J; bases not matched to a gene: 12. This CDR3 region has 17 residues. Germline V gene sequence: CDR1 PRHDT, CDR2 FYEKMQ (reference sequence).

This clonotype was obtained from an older woman in good health. The chain joins TRBV13 to TRBJ2-3, with TRBD2 matching over 9 bases. The sample was blood. The chain's CDR3 is CASNLPDVAGGTDTQYF. CDR3 nucleotide sequence: TGTGCCAGCAATTTACCGGATGTAGCGGGAGGCACAGATACGCAGTATTTT.